The 30 T cell receptor beta chains below all came from one sample that was sequenced in a study of T cell clonotyping in hematopoietic cell transplantation. Measured with immunoSEQ multiplex PCR; TCRdb has only the in-frame clones, and not every one. The sample has 25,000 to 30,000 clones; approximately 90% are singletons. The sequenced sample was PBMCs, obtained 100 days after allogeneic stem cell transplant. These receptors were obtained from a female patient aged 50-65 years who had an allogeneic stem cell transplant from a related donor, so the T cells may come from the graft donor. Some clones in this sample may be carry-over from other donors' samples.

DNA of the CDR3: TGTGCCAGCAGGGAAACCAGGGCCTCAGCCTCTGGAAACACCATATATTTT. Amino acids: CASRETRASASGNTIYF. This chain uses TRBV11-1 with TRBJ1-3, with D tentatively TRBD1 (5 bases). This CDR3 is built from 17 residues. Germline V gene sequence: CDR1 SGHAT, CDR2 FQDESV (reference sequence). Trimming removed 6 bases from V and 0 bases from J, with 18 bases in between.

J is TRBJ2-3 and V is TRBV30, with 8 positions matching TRBD1. The J segment lost 6 bases and the V segment lost 5 bases, leaving 7 bases of the junction unmatched. The germline V gene has CDR1 GTSNPN and CDR2 SVGIG (reference sequence). This CDR3 contains 13 residues. Written as DNA, the CDR3 is TGTGCCTGGGGCAGGGGGCTAGCGGATACGCAGTATTTT. Its translation is CAWGRGLADTQYF.

The chain employs TRBV29-1 and TRBJ1-1, with D hard to call. Trimming cost V 6 bases and J 7 bases, with 12 bases left between them. This CDR3 is built from 11 residues. The germline V gene has CDR1 SQVTM and CDR2 ANQGSEA. The CDR3 DNA follows: TGCAGCGTAGCTAATATATATGAAGCTTTCTTT. It yields the protein CSVANIYEAFF. Looking up the rest from reference TRBV29-1 and TRBJ1-1 gives the full variable domain: SAVISQKPSRDICQRGTSLTIQCQVDSQVTMMFWYRQQPGQSLTLIATANQGSEATYESGFVIDKFPISRPNLTFSTLTVSNMSPEDSSIYLCSVANIYEAFFGQGTRLTVV.

The rearrangement links TRBV5-6 to TRBJ2-5; maybe TRBD2 (6 bases). This CDR3 has 14 residues. The V and J ends lost 2 bases and 3 bases respectively, with 11 bases between them. The V gene's germline CDR1 is SGHDT and CDR2 YYEEEE. The CDR3 DNA is TGTGCCAGCAGCTTACCCGGGACTGAAGAGACCCAGTACTTC. Translation: CASSLPGTEETQYF.

The genes are TRBV5-1 and TRBJ1-2, with D perhaps matching TRBD1 (5 bases). The germline gives CDR1 SGHRS, CDR2 YFSETQ. The CDR3 has 16 residues. With 0 bases removed from V and 6 bases from J, the gap between germline ends came to 18 bases. The CDR3 reads CASSLVKGPPSDGYTF. CDR3 coding DNA: TGCGCCAGCAGCTTGGTAAAGGGACCGCCCTCCGATGGCTACACCTTC.

The gene calls are TRBV9 and TRBJ2-5, with D uncertain. Trimming pared 0 bases from V and 4 bases from J, leaving 10 bases between. Germline CDR1 reads SGDLS; CDR2 reads YYNGEE. The CDR3 contains 14 residues. The DNA of the CDR3 is TGTGCCAGCAGCGTAGATCTGGGGTCAGAGACCCAGTACTTC. Its translation: CASSVDLGSETQYF.

This clone was seen once. The chain recombines TRBV6-5 with TRBJ2-5; D is uncertain. The CDR3 extends over 11 amino acids. The V gene's germline CDR1 is MNHEY and CDR2 SVGAGI. Trimming removed 3 bases at V and 4 bases at J, with 3 bases between. This CDR3 reads CASSYRETQYF. CDR3 coding DNA: TGTGCCAGCAGTTATAGAGAGACCCAGTACTTC.

The CDR3 loop is CASSSDRSNTEAFF. As DNA, the CDR3 is TGCGCCAGCAGCTCGGACAGATCGAACACTGAAGCTTTCTTT. The V gene is TRBV5-1, the J gene TRBJ1-1, with D maybe TRBD1 (6 bases). CDR1 is SGHRS, CDR2 YFSETQ, per germline. The CDR3 loop spans 14 amino acids. The V and J ends lost 3 bases and 1 base respectively, with 10 bases between them.

The chain employs TRBV18 and TRBJ1-1, with D possibly TRBD1 on 6 matching bases. Germline V gene lookup returns CDR1 KGHSH and CDR2 LQKENI. The CDR3 contains 15 residues. V was cut by 1 base and J by 1 base, with 10 bases left in between. The CDR3 loop reads CASSPRIQGNTEAFF. The CDR3 nucleotides are TGTGCCAGCTCACCACGCATACAGGGGAACACTGAAGCTTTCTTT.

This clone was recorded once. CDR3 sequence reads: CASSWIQGNTEAFF. In DNA form, the CDR3 reads TGCGCCAGCAGCTGGATACAGGGTAACACTGAAGCTTTCTTT. The chain is built from TRBV5-1 and TRBJ1-1; the D gene is possibly TRBD1 (6 bases). The CDR3 spans 14 residues. Trimming removed 3 bases from V and 2 bases from J, with 11 bases in between. Germline CDR1 SGHRS, CDR2 YFSETQ.

The chain carries TRBV5-4 and TRBJ2-2, with D tentatively TRBD2 (5 bases). Germline V gene lookup returns CDR1 SGHNT and CDR2 YYREEE (reference sequence). The CDR3 sequence is 13 residues long. Between the trimmed V and J ends, which lost 6 bases and 5 bases, there was a span of 11 bases. The CDR3 nucleotides are TGTGCCAGCACAGCGGATCGGACCGGGGAGCTGTTTTTT. It encodes CASTADRTGELFF.

V gene TRBV18 combines with J gene TRBJ1-1; D is perhaps TRBD1 (6 bases). The CDR3 is 13 amino acids. Looked up from germline, CDR1 is KGHSH and CDR2 is LQKENI. V gave up 8 bases and J gave up 3 bases, with 13 bases separating them. CDR3 nucleotide sequence: TGTGCCAGCCAACAGGGAAGGTACACTGAAGCTTTCTTT. Its translation is CASQQGRYTEAFF.

This rearrangement joins TRBV2 to TRBJ2-1; D might be TRBD2 (5 bases). The CDR3 is made up of 15 amino acids. Germline CDR1 reads SNHLY; CDR2 reads FYNNEI. Trimming stripped 2 bases from V and 8 bases from J, with 16 bases between. The CDR3: CASSERISPGDEQFF. The CDR3 coding sequence is TGTGCCAGCAGTGAAAGGATTAGCCCCGGGGATGAGCAGTTCTTC.

This chain uses TRBV11-3 with TRBJ2-5; D is perhaps TRBD2 (7 bases). Per the germline V gene, CDR1 is SGHNT and CDR2 is YENEEA. CDR3 size: 14 residues. V shed 5 bases and J shed 4 bases, with 14 bases lying between them. The CDR3 here is CASSPRGGRETQYF. CDR3 sequence (DNA): TGTGCCAGCAGCCCAAGGGGGGGAAGAGAGACCCAGTACTTC.

The chain combines TRBV6-5 with TRBJ1-1; D not resolved. Germline V gene lookup returns CDR1 MNHEY and CDR2 SVGAGI. The CDR3 is 14 amino acids. V was clipped by 6 bases and J by 0 bases, with 11 bases between them. The CDR3 DNA reads TGTGCCAGCAGGGAATTCACGATGAACACTGAAGCTTTCTTT. It is translated as CASREFTMNTEAFF.

Only one count was recorded for this clone. The chain is built from TRBV6-1 and TRBJ1-1, with TRBD1 matching 12 bases. This CDR3 has 17 amino acids. Germline CDR1 is MNHNS and CDR2 is SASEGT. Trimming removed 2 bases from V and 10 bases from J; junction bases left unmatched: 14. CDR3 protein: CASSESPGQGAGLGAFF. CDR3 DNA sequence: TGTGCCAGCAGTGAATCACCGGGACAGGGGGCTGGGTTGGGAGCTTTCTTT.

The V and J genes are TRBV30 and TRBJ2-7; D may match TRBD1 or TRBD2 (5 bases each). The CDR3 has 13 amino acids. Germline values: CDR1 GTSNPN, CDR2 SVGIG (reference sequence). V was cut by 5 bases and J by 2 bases, with 13 bases left in between. The CDR3 loop is CAWGADGAYEQYF. The DNA of the CDR3 is TGTGCCTGGGGGGCCGACGGGGCCTACGAGCAGTACTTC. The full variable domain, completed using reference TRBV30 and TRBJ2-7, is SQTIHQWPATLVQPVGSPLSLECTVEGTSNPNLYWYRQAAGRGLQLLFYSVGIGQISSEVPQNLSASRPQDRQFILSSKKLLLSDSGFYLCAWGADGAYEQYFGPGTRLTVT.

This clone came up a few times. The V gene is TRBV5-1, the J gene TRBJ2-1; 12 bases are shared with TRBD2. This CDR3 region has 19 residues. The germline V gene encodes CDR1 SGHRS and CDR2 YFSETQ. The ends lost 4 bases at V and 0 bases at J; junction bases unmatched: 11. CDR3 loop: CASSGEGTSGSSSYNEQFF. DNA of the CDR3: TGCGCCAGCAGCGGTGAAGGGACTAGCGGGTCTAGCTCCTACAATGAGCAGTTCTTC.

The chain couples TRBV9 to TRBJ2-3; 7 bases are shared with TRBD1. The V and J ends lost 4 bases and 2 bases, in that order; junction bases with no gene match: 13. The CDR3 runs 17 residues. Germline CDR1 and CDR2: SGDLS and YYNGEE. CDR3 loop: CASSLRGGETFTDTQYF. CDR3 bases: TGTGCCAGCAGCCTTAGAGGGGGCGAGACCTTCACAGATACGCAGTATTTT.

The chain recombines TRBV10-2 with TRBJ1-1; unclear D gene. Germline V lookup: CDR1 WSHSY, CDR2 SAAADI. This CDR3 contains 13 residues. Trimming removed 1 base from V and 4 bases from J, with 7 bases in between. CDR3 nucleotide sequence: TGCGCCAGCAGTGAGTTGAGGGTCACTGAAGCTTTCTTT. It yields the protein CASSELRVTEAFF.

In nucleotides, the CDR3 is TGTGCCAGCAGGCACCACCAGGTGTTGACCTACGAGCAGTACTTC. This sequence encodes CASRHHQVLTYEQYF. V gene TRBV6-6 combines with J gene TRBJ2-7; unclear D gene. V was pared by 6 bases and J by 2 bases, with 17 bases between. This CDR3 has 15 residues. Looked up from germline, CDR1 is MNHNY and CDR2 is SVGAGI (reference sequence).

The chain is built from TRBV30 and TRBJ2-7, with 7 bases lining up with TRBD2. This CDR3 has 15 residues. After removal of 4 bases from V and 3 bases from J, the junction contained 12 bases not matched to a gene. Per germline, CDR1 GTSNPN and CDR2 SVGIG (reference sequence). CDR3 DNA sequence: TGTGCCTGGAACCGGGGACTACGTTTGTTCTACGAGCAGTACTTC. Translated: CAWNRGLRLFYEQYF.

The chain couples TRBV5-1 to TRBJ2-3, with D possibly being TRBD2 (5 bases). Per the germline V gene, CDR1 is SGHRS and CDR2 is YFSETQ. Trimming cost V 5 bases and J 2 bases, with 18 bases left between them. The CDR3 loop spans 16 amino acids. The chain's CDR3 is CASRGRGPTDTDTQYF. In DNA form, the CDR3 reads TGCGCCAGCAGAGGGAGAGGACCGACCGACACAGATACGCAGTATTTT.

The CDR3 nucleotides read TGTGCCAGCAAAGAACAGGTGTCGGCCGGGGAGCTGTTTTTT. Encoded protein: CASKEQVSAGELFF. The V call is TRBV6-4, the J call TRBJ2-2; a weak D match, TRBD1 (5 bases). In germline, CDR1 is MRHNA, CDR2 SNTAGT. With 7 bases removed from V and 6 bases from J, the gap between germline ends came to 15 bases. The CDR3 consists of 14 residues.

This chain joins TRBV18 and TRBJ1-2, with D possibly matching TRBD1 (5 bases). V lost 7 bases to trimming and J lost 2 bases, with 11 bases between them. This CDR3 is 13 amino acids long. Germline V lookup: CDR1 KGHSH, CDR2 LQKENI. The CDR3 protein is CASFPGGNYGYTF. In DNA, the CDR3 is TGTGCCAGCTTCCCCGGGGGAAACTATGGCTACACCTTC.

The CDR3 here is CAISDPPGRRVGPPGYEQYF. CDR3 in DNA: TGTGCCATCAGTGACCCCCCGGGCCGTCGGGTTGGTCCCCCGGGCTACGAGCAGTACTTC. The chain couples TRBV10-3 to TRBJ2-7; D remains unclear. The germline CDR1 and CDR2 sequences are ENHRY and SYGVKD. V was pared by 3 bases and J by 3 bases, with 30 bases between. The CDR3 totals 20 residues.

This clone was recorded once. The junction departs from the called germline gene at one end, perhaps through a read error. This rearrangement joins TRBV6-1 to TRBJ2-7; possible D gene TRBD1, 7 bases. Germline values: CDR1 MNHNS, CDR2 SASEGT. CDR3 size: 12 residues. CDR3 loop: CACRGVSYEQYF. In DNA form, the CDR3 reads TGTGCCTGCAGGGGGGTCTCCTACGAGCAGTACTTC.

V usage is TRBV4-2 and J usage is TRBJ1-2; D perhaps matches TRBD1 (6 bases). Trimming shortened V by 0 bases and J by 4 bases, and 12 bases separated the two germline ends. Germline lookup yields CDR1 LGHNA and CDR2 YNFKEQ. The CDR3 loop spans 15 amino acids. The CDR3 here is CASSQDQGSIYGYTF. CDR3 nucleotides: TGTGCCAGCAGCCAAGATCAGGGGTCGATCTATGGCTACACCTTC.

The chain couples TRBV6-6 to TRBJ1-5; TRBD1 matches at 8 bases. Germline CDR1 and CDR2: MNHNY and SVGAGI (reference sequence). This CDR3 comprises 15 residues. J was trimmed by 7 bases and V by 5 bases; bases with no gene match: 10. The CDR3 region is CASSHPGSGGQPQHF. In DNA form, the CDR3 reads TGTGCCAGCAGTCACCCGGGCTCAGGGGGCCAGCCCCAGCATTTT.

The CDR3 DNA reads as TGTGCCAGCACGGACGGTGGAAACACCATATATTTT. Protein product: CASTDGGNTIYF. The rearrangement uses TRBV6-6 and TRBJ1-3; the D is unclear. Trimming removed 7 bases from V and 3 bases from J, with 7 bases in between. Germline V gives CDR1 MNHNY, CDR2 SVGAGI (reference sequence). The length of the CDR3 is 12 residues.